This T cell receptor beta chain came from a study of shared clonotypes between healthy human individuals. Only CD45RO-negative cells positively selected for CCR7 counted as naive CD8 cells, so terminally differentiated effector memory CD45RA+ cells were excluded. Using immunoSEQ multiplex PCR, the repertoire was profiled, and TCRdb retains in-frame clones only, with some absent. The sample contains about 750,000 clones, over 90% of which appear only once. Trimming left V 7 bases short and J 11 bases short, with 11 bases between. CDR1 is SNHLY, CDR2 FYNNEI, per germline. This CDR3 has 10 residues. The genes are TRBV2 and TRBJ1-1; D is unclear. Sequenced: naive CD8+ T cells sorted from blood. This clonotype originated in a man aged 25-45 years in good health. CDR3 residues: CASIGLGAFF. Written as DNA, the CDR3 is TGTGCCAGCATCGGGCTGGGGGCTTTCTTT.